This T cell receptor beta chain is drawn from a study of blood T cells in healthy people across ages (dated by TCRdb to 2015 to 2017). In the study overall: In model experiments, roughly one uniquely barcoded TCR beta cDNA molecule per two T cells was captured by template switching. Age-related changes in TCR beta repertoire diversity were measured in the study by deep sequencing normalized with unique cDNA molecular identifiers. The donors were divided into four age groups: young (average about 16 years), middle-aged (about 39), aged (62) and long-lived (about 90). To avoid experimental bias, donors of different ages were distributed randomly across sequencing lanes. Two additional independent replicas of 1 million unique cDNA reads from the same blood draw were analyzed for two donors (one aged 18 to 29 and one aged 80 or older).

As encoded in the germline V gene (reference sequence), CDR1 is LNHNV while CDR2 is YYDKDF. V and J are trimmed by 5 bases and 5 bases, and the gene matches miss 12 bases of the junction. From the cysteine through the phenylalanine, the CDR3 covers 16 amino acids. The sequence is cut down to CDR3 DNA, 48 bases in frame from base 1. To prepare the library, 5' RACE was applied. The run used an Illumina HiSeq 2500. A second PCR of about 7 to 12 cycles was run with a J-beta primer mix and a sample-barcoded 5' primer. A template-switch 5' adaptor carrying 12 random nucleotides introduced a unique molecular identifier onto each TCR beta cDNA molecule. Each sample yielded at least 3 million CDR3-containing paired-end reads. First-strand cDNA synthesis was performed from all RNA using the Mint cDNA synthesis kit, with priming by a TRBC-specific oligonucleotide. Following uracil-DNA glycosylase treatment, all cDNA underwent a first 18-cycle PCR with the universal primers M1SS and BC2_uni_R. The study's processing was this. For normalization, 1 million high-quality reads, each with a distinct molecular identifier, were randomly selected from each sample. Reads sharing molecular identifiers were discarded rather than binned into consensus sequences. MiTCR, set to a Q25 quality threshold and the strictest error-elimination algorithm, was used for CDR3 identification, clonotype clustering and error correction. Lower-bound total TCR beta diversity was estimated with a nonparametric unseen species model using Euler transformation. Starting from the raw public reads, TCRdb applied fastp trimming at Q25, assembled clones with MiXCR and retained in-frame beta chains. Identical CDR3 protein sequences are pooled into one entry, listed with their most common genes and DNA. What appears here as the V and J calls and clone size reflects TCRdb's work, not the paper's. In this sample the table shows about 970,000 distinct CDR3 sequences, approximately 50% of which occur a single time. The ten largest clones take up roughly 23% of the sample.

For this clonotype: The specificity of this receptor is unknown. Qualities for individual bases were not recorded, and no much larger clone is one base off.

General conclusions and limits of the study: Compared with the aged group, more naive CD4+ T cells, fewer expanded clones and increased TCR diversity were shown by the long-lived group, suggesting age selection. The CMV infection status of donors was not known, potentially confounding age-related changes in expanded clonotypes. Bulk unsorted PBMC profiling prevented conclusive comparison of naive and antigen-experienced compartments. Estimates of total diversity based on one million sequenced T cells were regarded as lower bounds and as underestimates. There was a strong correlation between observed TCR beta diversity and the percentage of naive T cells measured by flow cytometry. Observed TCR beta diversity per million T cells fell roughly linearly with age, and a significant reduction was already apparent by age around 39.

Donors were a few dozen systemically healthy Caucasian individuals from Russia aged 6 to 90 years. Approximately 11 milliliters of peripheral blood were drawn from each donor into EDTA-treated Vacutainer tubes. Ficoll-Paque density-gradient centrifugation was used to isolate PBMCs, with at least 7 million per sample. Trizol reagent was used to extract total RNA from PBMCs, with at least 6 micrograms per sample. The percentages of naive CD45RAhigh/CD27high T cells were determined by flow cytometry on a PBMC aliquot from every donor. This sequence was found in an older woman in good health. The sequenced sample consisted of blood. The chain uses TRBV15 and TRBJ2-1; TRBD2 lines up with 7 middle nucleotides. For the CDR3, the sequence is CATSSPGGAGNNEQFF. Read as DNA, the sequence is TGTGCCACCAGCTCACCCGGTGGAGCGGGAAACAATGAGCAGTTCTTC.